This entry describes one T cell receptor beta chain. Its antigen is unknown. Per-nucleotide qualities are absent, and no much larger clonotype sits a single base away. The Quick-DNA Microprep Kit was used to extract genomic DNA from the sorted cells. TCRbeta DNA was amplified with the immunoSEQ hsTCRbeta kit following the manufacturer's protocol. An Illumina MiSeq instrument was used to sequence the TCRbeta libraries. As for how the authors treated the data: After out-of-frame sequences were removed, some 2 million distinct TCRbeta sequences remained, averaging approximately 67,000 per individual. Two values were used to score each individual: the count of 164 previously reported CMV-associated TCRbeta sequences and the total count of productive distinct TCRbeta sequences. A beta-binomial model was reimplemented in Python, and scikit-learn random forests with default parameters were trained on US cohort data. Classifier performance on the Belgian cohort was summarized as median AUC with percentile confidence intervals over 10,000 bootstrap iterations. Entries here come from immuneACCESS through TCRdb and include only in-frame sequences with V and J called. Some clones fail to appear in such tables; in the studies checked, an unresolved V gene covers under half of the shortfall, and the cause of the remainder is unknown. V and J calls and clone size are copied from that table; D and trimming were computed from the DNA. The table for this sample lists approximately 60,000 clones; about 81% of them were counted only once. The ten most abundant clones make up approximately 1% of the sample.

This record belongs to a study of memory CD4+ T cells and cytomegalovirus serostatus (dated by TCRdb to between 2017 and 2020). With respect to the entire study: The 35 or so healthy Belgian adults in the cohort included 9 who were CMV seropositive and roughly 24 who were CMV seronegative. The study sequenced CD4+ memory TCRbeta repertoires of a Belgian cohort with known cytomegalovirus serostatus to replicate a published TCR-based CMV serostatus classifier.

V is trimmed back by 0 bases and J by 10 bases, and the junction contains 10 bases that no gene match accounts for. CDR1 and CDR2 are read off the germline V gene as SGHRS and YFSETQ. The CDR3 sequence holds 15 residues, the cysteine and phenylalanine included. The retained sequence is limited to the CDR3, 45 bases, with the frame set at the first base. Overall study results and their limits: On the Belgian cohort, the classifier based on the original framework reached a median bootstrapped AUC of roughly 0.96, with a 95% CI of 0.76-1.00. Of roughly 170 previously reported CMV-associated TCRbeta sequences, approximately 70 appeared in the CD4+ memory repertoires, each in one to five individuals. The results were interpreted as suggesting that the CMV-associated TCR signature is largely present in the CD4+ memory repertoire. CMV serostatus prediction reached a median bootstrapped AUC of roughly 0.95 with the original framework and 0.91 with a US-trained random forest. Only CD4+CD45RO+ memory cells were sequenced, in contrast to the original study, which included naive and memory CD4+ and CD8+ populations.

A FACSAria II was used to sort memory CD4+ T cells, defined as single viable CD3+CD4+CD8-CD45RO+ cells. CMV serostatus was determined using a Roche Elecsys assay that detects serum IgG against CMV pp150, pp28, p38 and p52. After the samples were thawed, total CD4+ T cells were enriched through positive selection using CD4 magnetic microbeads. Samples originated from another study that specifically interrogated the CD4+ T cell memory repertoire. Peripheral blood mononuclear cells were isolated and cryopreserved following standard operating procedures; serum was stored at -80 °C. The staining used CD3-PerCP (BW264/56), CD4-APC (RPA-T4), CD45RO-PE (UCHT1) and CD8-Pacific Orange (3B5) antibodies, and Sytox blue was used to exclude non-viable cells.

This sequence originates from an adult in good health and CMV-seronegative. What was sequenced was memory CD4+ T cells from blood. The V and J genes are TRBV5-1 and TRBJ2-1, and TRBD1 matches 7 of the central bases. This receptor carries the CDR3 CASSLEQGVRWEQFF. The nucleotides are TGCGCCAGCAGCTTGGAGCAGGGGGTGAGGTGGGAGCAGTTCTTC. Reference TRBV5-1 and TRBJ2-1 genes cover what lies past the CDR3, so the full variable domain is KAGVTQTPRYLIKTRGQQVTLSCSPISGHRSVSWYQQTPGQGLQFLFEYFSETQRNKGNFPGRFSGRQFSNSRSEMNVSTLELGDSALYLCASSLEQGVRWEQFFGPGTRLTVL.